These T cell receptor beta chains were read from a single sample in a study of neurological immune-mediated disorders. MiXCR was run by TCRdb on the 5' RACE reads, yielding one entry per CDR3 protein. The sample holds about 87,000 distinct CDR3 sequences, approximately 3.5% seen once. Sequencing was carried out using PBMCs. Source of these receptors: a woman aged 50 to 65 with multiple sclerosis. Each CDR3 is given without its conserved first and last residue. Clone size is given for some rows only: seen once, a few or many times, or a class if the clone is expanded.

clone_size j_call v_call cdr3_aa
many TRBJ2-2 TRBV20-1 SAWGTGELF
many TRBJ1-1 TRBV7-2 ASSLRVGGSEAF
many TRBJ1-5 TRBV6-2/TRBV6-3 ASSMQGAKTFYSNQPQH
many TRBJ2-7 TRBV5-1 ASREVSSYEQY
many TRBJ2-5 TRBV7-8 ASSLVGTSGWETQY
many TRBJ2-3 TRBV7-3 ASSFRPGDTDTQY
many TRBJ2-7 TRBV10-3 AISQTGGKDEQY
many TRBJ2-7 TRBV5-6 ASSLLRTTSSYEQY
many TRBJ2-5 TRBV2 ASRAGFYRGETQY
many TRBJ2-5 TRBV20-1 SASPVVGGGPVVETQY
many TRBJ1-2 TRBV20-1 SARGFLGGYT
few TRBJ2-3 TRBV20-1 SEREIWTDKQY
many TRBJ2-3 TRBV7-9 ASSPDVPTDTQY
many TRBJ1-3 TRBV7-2 ASSLGYTSSGNTIY
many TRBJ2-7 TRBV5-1 ASSMRTSGGAVSLNEQY
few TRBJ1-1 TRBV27 ATSRERGGTEAF
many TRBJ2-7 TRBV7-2 ASSSSRGQGYEQY
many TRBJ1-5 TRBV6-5 ASSYSGGEQPQH
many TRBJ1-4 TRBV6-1 ASSGADSSTNEKLF
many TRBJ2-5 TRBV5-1 ASSATPGGETQY
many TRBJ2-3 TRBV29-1 SVEDGYPGTDTQY
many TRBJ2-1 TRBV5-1 ASSTTSSSAHEQF
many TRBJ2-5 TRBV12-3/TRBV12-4 ASSQKQGFGETQY
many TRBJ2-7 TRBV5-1 ASSLTSYEQY
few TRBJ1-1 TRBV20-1 SARGYEAF
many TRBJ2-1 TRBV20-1 SARDGLKGGYNEQF
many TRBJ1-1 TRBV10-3 AISLLDRAEAF
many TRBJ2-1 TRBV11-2 ASSSFLQGGSEQF
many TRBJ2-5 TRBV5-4 ASSPGTSGSQETQY
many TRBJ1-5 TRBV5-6 ASSAGGGGQPQH
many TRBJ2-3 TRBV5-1 ASRYRDRYTDTQY
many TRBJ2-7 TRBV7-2 ASSDGRSRSEQY
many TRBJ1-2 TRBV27 ASSPDRAFSYT
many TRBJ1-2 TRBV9 ASSVGRSRGYT
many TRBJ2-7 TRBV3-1 ASSYTGLSSYEQY
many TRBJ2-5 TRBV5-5 ASSQRETQY
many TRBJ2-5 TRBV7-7 ASSLGPEGAQY
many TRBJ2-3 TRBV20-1 SASTSGGIVDTDTQY
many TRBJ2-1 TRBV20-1 SARWPQYNEQF
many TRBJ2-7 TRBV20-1 SANTRRAYEQY
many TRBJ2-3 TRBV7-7 ASSLGQTSTDTQY
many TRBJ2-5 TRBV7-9 ASSPGPEWTQY
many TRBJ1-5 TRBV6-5 ASSYKASGINQPQH
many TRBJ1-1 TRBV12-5 ASGLALGEWNTEAF
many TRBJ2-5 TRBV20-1 SAKRDIQETQY
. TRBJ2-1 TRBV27 ASSFLGSANEQF
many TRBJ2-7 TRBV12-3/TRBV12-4 ASSRTGFDEQY
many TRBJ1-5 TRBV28 ASSSYFSGTGRDQPQH
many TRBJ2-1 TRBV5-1 ASSWGRGGNDEQF
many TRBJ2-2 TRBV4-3 ASSQVWVWGGGRNTGELF
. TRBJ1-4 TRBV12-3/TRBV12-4 ASDSGTTNEKLF
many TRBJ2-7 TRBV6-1 ASTPRSGTAASYEQY
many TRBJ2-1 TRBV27 ASSLGLPLSSYNEQF
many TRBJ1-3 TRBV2 ASSGSFSGNTIY
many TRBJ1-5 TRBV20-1 SARDGRQPQH
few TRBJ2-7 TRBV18 ASSPLLGTYEQY
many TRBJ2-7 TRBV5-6 ASSFHYEQY
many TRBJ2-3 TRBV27 ASQNRPLTRTDTQY
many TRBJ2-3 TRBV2 ASTPGTVLSDTQY